This T cell receptor (beta chain) stems from a study of T cell responses to AZD1222 COVID-19 vaccine. The wider study: Pooling of second doses given at about 4 or about 12 weeks was done. Study-wide results and limits: Only six individuals given AZD1222 were seropositive at baseline. Within unmutated variant regions lay the reported targets of nearly half of spike-specific TCRs.

The germline gives CDR1 SEHNR, CDR2 FQNEAQ (reference sequence). V gave up 1 base and J gave up 10 bases; unmatched junction bases: 6. The CDR3 contains 14 residues. As concerns this clone: Its antigen is currently unknown.

Assay: immunoSEQ multiplex PCR; the TCRdb copy retains only in-frame clones and omits some. The data contain around 70,000 clones, around 83% of them seen just once; the ten biggest clones take up about 12%. The rearrangement joins TRBV7-9 to TRBJ2-5; 10 bases map to TRBD2. This receptor was taken from an adult in good health. The source was peripheral blood, collected on day 0 of AZD1222 vaccination. The DNA for the CDR3 is TGTGCCAGCAGCTTAGTCCTAGCGGGGGAAGACCAGTACTTC. This translates into CASSLVLAGEDQYF. The whole variable domain, remainder taken from reference TRBV7-9 and TRBJ2-5, is DTGVSQNPRHKITKRGQNVTFRCDPISEHNRLYWYRQTLGQGPEFLTYFQNEAQLEKSRLLSDRFSAERPKGSFSTLEIQRTEQGDSAMYLCASSLVLAGEDQYFGPGTRLLVL.